This T cell receptor beta chain was found in a study of memory CD4+ T cells and cytomegalovirus serostatus (dated by TCRdb to between 2017 and 2020). In the study overall: The cohort comprised roughly 35 healthy Belgian adults, 9 CMV seropositive and roughly 25 CMV seronegative. To replicate a published TCR-based CMV serostatus classifier, the researchers sequenced the CD4+ memory TCRbeta repertoires of a Belgian cohort whose cytomegalovirus serostatus was known. Findings and caveats that apply to the study as a whole: The results were interpreted as suggesting that the CMV-associated TCR signature is largely present in the CD4+ memory repertoire. Unlike the original study, which covered naive and memory CD4+ and CD8+ populations, the Belgian study sequenced only CD4+CD45RO+ memory cells. Among the 150 or so previously reported CMV-associated TCRbeta sequences, 65 to 85 showed up in the CD4+ memory repertoires, with each one found in between one and five individuals. For CMV serostatus prediction, a median bootstrapped AUC of roughly 0.94 was reached with the original framework, and a median bootstrapped AUC of approximately 0.9 was reached with a US-trained random forest. On the Belgian cohort, the classifier based on the original framework reached a median bootstrapped AUC of nearly 0.97, with a 95% CI of 0.76-1.00.

V is shortened by 3 bases, J by 3 bases, and the region joining them spans 9 bases. CDR1 and CDR2 (GTSNPN, SVGIG) derive from the germline V gene (reference sequence). The CDR3 has 13 amino acids, counting the end cysteine and phenylalanine. Only the CDR3 region is kept as DNA, spanning 39 bases read in frame from base 1. Single viable CD3+CD4+CD8-CD45RO+ cells were sorted as memory CD4+ T cells on a FACSAria II. CMV serostatus was determined using a Roche Elecsys assay that detects serum IgG against CMV pp150, pp28, p38 and p52. Following thawing, total CD4+ T cells were enriched through positive selection using CD4 magnetic microbeads. Samples originated from another study that specifically interrogated the CD4+ T cell memory repertoire. Peripheral blood mononuclear cells were isolated and cryopreserved according to standard operating procedures, and serum was kept at -80 degrees C. Staining used CD3-PerCP (BW264/56), CD4-APC (RPA-T4), CD45RO-PE (UCHT1) and CD8-Pacific Orange (3B5) antibodies, with Sytox blue excluding non-viable cells.

The Quick-DNA Microprep Kit was used to extract genomic DNA from the sorted cells. Amplification of TCRbeta DNA was done with the immunoSEQ hsTCRbeta kit, following the protocol from the manufacturer. An Illumina MiSeq instrument was used to sequence the TCRbeta libraries. Per the authors' processing: Following removal of out-of-frame sequences, 2.2 million or so distinct TCRbeta sequences were retained, with an average of roughly 62,000 per individual. Two values were used to score each individual: the count of 150 to 200 previously reported CMV-associated TCRbeta sequences and the total count of productive distinct TCRbeta sequences. A beta-binomial model was reimplemented in Python, and scikit-learn random forests with default parameters were trained on US cohort data. On the Belgian cohort, classifier performance was reported as the median AUC, along with percentile confidence intervals, across 10,000 bootstrap iterations. Sourced from immuneACCESS, this table was stored by TCRdb with only in-frame sequences that have V and J called. A share of the clones is absent; for the studies checked, an unresolved V gene accounts for under half, and the remainder has no known explanation. Clonal size and the V and J genes are those of that table, whereas D and trimming came from the DNA. The sample table records 40,000 to 45,000 clones; roughly 83% of these occur just once. Of the sample, around 0.72% is held by the ten largest clones.

This clone was counted only a few times. This receptor's antigen is unknown. No much larger clonotype is one base removed from it; base qualities were not supplied. The sequence came from an adult in good health and CMV-seronegative. This chain joins TRBV30 to TRBJ1-5; TRBD1 could be the D gene, as 5 bases match. Sequenced: memory CD4+ T cells from blood. The CDR3 protein sequence reads: CAWSDSNNQPQHF. The base sequence is TGTGCCTGGAGCGACAGCAACAATCAGCCCCAGCATTTT. Extended through the reference TRBV30 and TRBJ1-5 proteins, this CDR3 yields the full variable domain: SQTIHQWPATLVQPVGSPLSLECTVEGTSNPNLYWYRQAAGRGLQLLFYSVGIGQISSEVPQNLSASRPQDRQFILSSKKLLLSDSGFYLCAWSDSNNQPQHFGDGTRLSIL.